Listed here is a single T cell receptor beta chain. Its antigen is still unknown. The sample originates from a study of cytomegalovirus exposure and HLA in healthy donors. Study-level information: Falling in the Caucasian-associated ancestry cluster were about four fifths of under 500 genotyped donors. Study-level points and caveats: The study had only CMV serostatus as immune exposure information. A later analysis reportedly found fewer N-insertions in an Asian-associated ancestry cluster than the roughly 730-donor mean. A later analysis showed TCR association rates differing by HLA locus, peaking at DRB1 and lowest at HLA-C.

This CDR3 comprises 14 residues. Germline V gene lookup returns CDR1 SGHNT and CDR2 YYREEE (reference sequence). The J segment lost 2 bases and the V segment lost 2 bases, leaving 1 base of the junction unmatched. The PCR employed 60 Vbeta primers together with 13 Jbeta primers. Generated by immunoSEQ multiplex PCR, the TCRdb table keeps only in-frame clones and is missing some. The sample totals approximately 200,000 clones; its top ten clones hold almost 0.75%. Sequences were obtained from PBMCs. The chain uses TRBV5-4 and TRBJ1-3; TRBD1 aligns across 7 bases. This TCR derives from a boy aged 5-17 years in good health and CMV-seronegative. DNA for the CDR3: TGTGCCAGCAGCTTAGACAGGGCTGGAAACACCATATATTTT. It codes for CASSLDRAGNTIYF. The complete variable domain, with remaining parts taken from reference TRBV5-4 and TRBJ1-3, reads ETGVTQSPTHLIKTRGQQVTLRCSSQSGHNTVSWYQQALGQGPQFIFQYYREEENGRGNFPPRFSGLQFPNYSSELNVNALELDDSALYLCASSLDRAGNTIYFGEGSWLTVV.